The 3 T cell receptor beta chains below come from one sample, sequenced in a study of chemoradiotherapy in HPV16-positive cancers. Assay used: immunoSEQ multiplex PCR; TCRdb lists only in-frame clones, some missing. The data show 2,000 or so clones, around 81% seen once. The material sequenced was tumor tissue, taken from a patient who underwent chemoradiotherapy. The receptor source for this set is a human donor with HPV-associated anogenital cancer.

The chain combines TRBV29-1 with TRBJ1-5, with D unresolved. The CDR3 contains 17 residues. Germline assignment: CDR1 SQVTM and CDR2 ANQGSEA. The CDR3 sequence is CTPRVRESAKWSQPQHF. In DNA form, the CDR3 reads TGCACCCCAAGGGTGCGTGAATCGGCCAAATGGTCTCAGCCCCAGCATTTT. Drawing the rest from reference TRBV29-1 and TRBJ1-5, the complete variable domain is SAVISQKPSRDICQRGTSLTIQCQVDSQVTMMFWYRQQPGQSLTLIATANQGSEATYESGFVIDKFPISRPNLTFSTLTVSNMSPEDSSIYLCTPRVRESAKWSQPQHFGDGTRLSIL.

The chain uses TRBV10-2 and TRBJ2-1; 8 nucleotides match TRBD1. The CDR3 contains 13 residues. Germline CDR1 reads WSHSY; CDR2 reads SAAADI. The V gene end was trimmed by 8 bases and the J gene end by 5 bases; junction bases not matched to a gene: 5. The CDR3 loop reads CASRDRPNNEQFF. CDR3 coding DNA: TGCGCCAGCCGGGACAGGCCCAACAATGAGCAGTTCTTC.

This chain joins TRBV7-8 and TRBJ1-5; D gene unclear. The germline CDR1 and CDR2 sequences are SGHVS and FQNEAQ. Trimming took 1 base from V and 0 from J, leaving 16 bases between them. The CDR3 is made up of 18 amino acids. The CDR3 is CASSLEGRGIYSNQPQHF. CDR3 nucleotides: TGTGCCAGCAGCTTAGAAGGTCGGGGAATCTATAGCAATCAGCCCCAGCATTTT.